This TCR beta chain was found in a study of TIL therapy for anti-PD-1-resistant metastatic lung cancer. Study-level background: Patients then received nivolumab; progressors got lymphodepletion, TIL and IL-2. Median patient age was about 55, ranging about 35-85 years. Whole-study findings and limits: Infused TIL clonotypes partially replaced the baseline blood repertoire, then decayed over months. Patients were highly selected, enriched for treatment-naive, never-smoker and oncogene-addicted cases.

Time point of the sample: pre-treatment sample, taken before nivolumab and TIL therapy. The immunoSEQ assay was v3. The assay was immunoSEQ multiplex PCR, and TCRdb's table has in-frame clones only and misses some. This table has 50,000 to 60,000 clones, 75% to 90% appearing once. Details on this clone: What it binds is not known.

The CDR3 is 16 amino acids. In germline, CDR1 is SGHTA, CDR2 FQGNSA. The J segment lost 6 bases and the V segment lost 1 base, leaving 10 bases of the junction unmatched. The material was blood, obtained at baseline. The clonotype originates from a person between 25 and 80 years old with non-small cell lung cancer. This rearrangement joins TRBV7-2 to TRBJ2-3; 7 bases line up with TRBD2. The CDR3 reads CASSLGSSGGWDTQYF. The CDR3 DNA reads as TGTGCCAGCAGCTTAGGTTCTAGCGGAGGCTGGGATACGCAGTATTTT.